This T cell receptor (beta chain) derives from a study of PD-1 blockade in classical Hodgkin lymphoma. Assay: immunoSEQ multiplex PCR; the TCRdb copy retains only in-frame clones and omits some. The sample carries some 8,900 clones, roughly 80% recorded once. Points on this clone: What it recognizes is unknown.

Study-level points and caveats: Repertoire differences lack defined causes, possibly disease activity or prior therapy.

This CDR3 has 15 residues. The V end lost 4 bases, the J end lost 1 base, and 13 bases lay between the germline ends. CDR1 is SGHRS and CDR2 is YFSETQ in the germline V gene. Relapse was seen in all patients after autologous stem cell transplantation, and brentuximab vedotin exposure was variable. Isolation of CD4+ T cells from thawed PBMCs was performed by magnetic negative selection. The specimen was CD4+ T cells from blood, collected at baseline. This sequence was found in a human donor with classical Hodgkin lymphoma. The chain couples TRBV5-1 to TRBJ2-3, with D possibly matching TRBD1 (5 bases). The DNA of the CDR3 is TGCGCCAGCAGCATCCAGGGTAGGGGCACAGATACGCAGTATTTT. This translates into CASSIQGRGTDTQYF. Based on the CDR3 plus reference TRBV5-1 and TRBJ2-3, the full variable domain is KAGVTQTPRYLIKTRGQQVTLSCSPISGHRSVSWYQQTPGQGLQFLFEYFSETQRNKGNFPGRFSGRQFSNSRSEMNVSTLELGDSALYLCASSIQGRGTDTQYFGPGTRLTVL.